Listed below are T cell receptor beta chains from one sample, sequenced in a study of radiotherapy plus CTLA-4 blockade in lung cancer. Sequenced by immunoSEQ multiplex PCR; TCRdb stores in-frame clones only, minus some. Here the sample spans roughly 110,000 clones, 70% to 90% being singletons. The material was peripheral blood, obtained from a patient treated with radiotherapy plus ipilimumab. All receptors derive from a human donor with non-small cell lung cancer that progressed on radiotherapy plus ipilimumab. Some clones in this sample may be carry-over from other donors' samples. CDR3s include the opening cysteine and the closing phenylalanine or tryptophan. The D gene is left open where the match is weak. A row's size may be missing; if present it is once, few, many or a size class.

V gene	clone size	D gene	J gene	CDR3 protein	CDR3 DNA
TRBV6-5	once	TRBD2	TRBJ2-1	CASSYKLAGTGEQFF	TGTGCCAGCAGTTACAAACTAGCGGGGACGGGTGAGCAGTTCTTC
TRBV28	-	TRBD2	TRBJ2-5	CASRPGTSGGTYQETQYF	TGTGCCAGCAGACCCGGGACTAGCGGGGGGACGTACCAAGAGACCCAGTACTTC
TRBV29-1	-	TRBD1	TRBJ1-1	CSVRTGPGAFF	TGCAGCGTCCGGACAGGACCCGGGGCTTTCTTT
TRBV6-5	-	TRBD1	TRBJ1-4	CASSRQGTTNEKLFF	TGTGCCAGCAGTAGACAGGGGACAACTAATGAAAAACTGTTTTTT
TRBV20-1	-	-	TRBJ2-7	CSARVGHEQYF	TGCAGTGCTAGAGTTGGGCACGAGCAGTACTTC
TRBV11-3	-	-	TRBJ2-5	CASSLGFRETQYF	TGTGCCAGCAGCTTAGGCTTTAGGGAGACCCAGTACTTC
TRBV5-6	-	-	TRBJ1-5	CASSFLNSNQPQHF	TGTGCCAGCAGCTTTCTGAATAGCAATCAGCCCCAGCATTTT
TRBV4-1	-	-	TRBJ2-1	CASSPRSSDRRGNEQFF	TGCGCCAGCAGCCCCCGATCCTCAGACAGGCGGGGGAATGAGCAGTTCTTC
TRBV5-4	-	TRBD2	TRBJ2-5	CASSPTAGGPAETQYF	TGTGCCAGCAGCCCGACAGCGGGGGGGCCGGCAGAGACCCAGTACTTC
TRBV29-1	-	-	TRBJ1-6	CSVGWDTHSPLHF	TGCAGCGTTGGATGGGATACGCATTCACCCCTCCACTTT
TRBV7-7	-	-	TRBJ2-7	CASSSLWEQYF	TGTGCTAGCAGCTCGCTATGGGAGCAGTACTTC
TRBV5-4	-	TRBD1	TRBJ1-6	CASSQPTGTDSPLHF	TGTGCCAGCAGCCAACCGACAGGGACCGATTCACCCCTCCACTTT
TRBV2	once	TRBD1	TRBJ2-5	CASTFLGQGAETQYF	TGTGCCAGCACTTTTTTGGGACAGGGGGCGGAGACCCAGTACTTC
TRBV5-1	-	-	TRBJ2-7	CASSFTNYEQYF	TGCGCCAGCAGCTTTACTAACTACGAGCAGTACTTC
TRBV10-1	-	-	TRBJ2-7	CASSEKRGQSYEQYF	TGCGCCAGCAGTGAGAAAAGAGGACAGTCCTACGAGCAGTACTTC
TRBV19	few	-	TRBJ1-2	CASSNLRGYGYTF	TGTGCCAGTAGTAACCTCAGGGGTTATGGCTACACCTTC
TRBV9	-	TRBD2	TRBJ2-2	CASSPRGSGGSTGELFF	TGTGCCAGCAGCCCCCGAGGTAGCGGGGGATCCACCGGGGAGCTGTTTTTT